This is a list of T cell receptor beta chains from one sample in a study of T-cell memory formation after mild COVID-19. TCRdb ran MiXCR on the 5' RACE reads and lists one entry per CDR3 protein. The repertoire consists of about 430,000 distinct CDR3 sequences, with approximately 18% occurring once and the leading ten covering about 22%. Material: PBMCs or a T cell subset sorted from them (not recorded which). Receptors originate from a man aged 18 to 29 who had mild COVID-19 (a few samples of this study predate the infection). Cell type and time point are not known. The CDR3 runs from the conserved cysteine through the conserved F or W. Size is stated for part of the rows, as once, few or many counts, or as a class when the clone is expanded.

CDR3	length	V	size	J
CSARSMAGATDTQYF	15	TRBV20-1	.	TRBJ2-3
CASSSQENTEAFF	13	TRBV7-6	many	TRBJ1-1
CASSLNWGLITNTGELFF	18	TRBV5-1	few	TRBJ2-2
CSARAQGGQDGTDTQYF	17	TRBV20-1	.	TRBJ2-3
CSAWTSYNEQFF	12	TRBV29-1	few	TRBJ2-1
CASSPGPGLITGELFF	16	TRBV7-8	few	TRBJ2-2
CASSSQRSGPGEQYF	15	TRBV5-1	few	TRBJ2-7
CASSLSGDSGGANYGYTF	18	TRBV5-1	many	TRBJ1-2
CAWSASGTAQYF	12	TRBV30	few	TRBJ2-3
CASVDVQETQYF	12	TRBV7-9	few	TRBJ2-5
CASSLGRARSPRGTDTKYF	19	TRBV7-6	.	TRBJ2-3
CASTGPETQYF	11	TRBV6-5	.	TRBJ2-5
CSVNRGMRAEAFF	13	TRBV29-1	.	TRBJ1-1
CASSLAAGQASFANTGELFF	20	TRBV7-9	.	TRBJ2-2
CASSVWWRGLTEHEQFF	17	TRBV5-6	.	TRBJ2-1
CASSPSGDRTDTQYF	15	TRBV18	.	TRBJ2-3
CASSLFSTNTEAFF	14	TRBV3-1	.	TRBJ1-1
CASSEAPDEQFF	12	TRBV9	.	TRBJ2-1
CATSRDLRINTQYF	14	TRBV15	few	TRBJ2-3